The rows below give T cell receptor beta chains drawn from one sample of a study of blood T cell repertoires in COVID-19. TCRdb's table, derived via immunoSEQ multiplex PCR, lists solely in-frame clones and lacks some. The sample lists about 140,000 clones; 85% to 90% were seen once. The sequenced sample was peripheral blood. The receptors stem from a human donor in a cohort sampled during active COVID-19. Each CDR3 is given with its conserved first and last residue. The D gene is left open where the match is weak. Size is stated for part of the rows, as once, few or many counts, or as a class when the clone is expanded.

v_call	clone_size	d_call	j_call	cdr3_length	cdr3_aa	cdr3_nt
TRBV7-3	.	.	TRBJ2-3	13	CASSFQSTDTQYF	TGTGCCAGCAGCTTCCAGAGCACAGATACGCAGTATTTT
TRBV21-1	medium-sized	.	TRBJ2-1	19	CASSKARLAGGSSYNEQFF	TGTGCCAGCAGCAAAGCTCGCCTAGCGGGGGGGAGCTCCTACAATGAGCAGTTCTTC
TRBV3-1/TRBV3-2	once	.	TRBJ2-5	14	CASSQTTFGETQYF	TGTGCCAGCAGCCAGACTACCTTTGGTGAGACCCAGTACTTC
TRBV7-9	once	TRBD2	TRBJ2-4	17	CASSFMGEGRGKNIQYF	TGTGCCAGCAGCTTTATGGGGGAGGGCCGGGGCAAAAACATTCAGTACTTC
TRBV5-4	.	TRBD1	TRBJ2-1	17	CASSLKKGGILSNEQFF	TGTGCCAGCAGCTTGAAAAAAGGGGGCATCCTTTCGAATGAGCAGTTCTTC
TRBV27	.	.	TRBJ1-1	17	CASSFTGRGNRNTEAFF	TGTGCCAGCAGTTTCACAGGGAGGGGGAATCGGAACACTGAAGCTTTCTTT
TRBV6-2/TRBV6-3	few	.	TRBJ2-7	15	CASSRESAGIYEQYF	TGTGCCAGCAGTCGAGAATCGGCGGGGATATACGAGCAGTACTTC
TRBV5-1	once	TRBD1	TRBJ2-5	14	CASRRGQGPETQYF	TGCGCCAGCAGGAGGGGACAGGGGCCAGAGACCCAGTACTTC
TRBV6-5	.	.	TRBJ2-2	16	CASSYSWQANTGELFF	TGTGCCAGCAGTTACTCCTGGCAGGCGAACACCGGGGAGCTGTTTTTT
TRBV5-1	.	.	TRBJ2-7	13	CASSLVPRDEQYF	TGCGCCAGCAGCTTGGTGCCGAGGGACGAGCAGTACTTC
TRBV11-2	.	TRBD2	TRBJ2-7	16	CASSLILAVTSYEQYF	TGTGCCAGCAGCTTGATCCTAGCGGTTACCTCCTACGAGCAGTACTTC
TRBV28	.	.	TRBJ1-1	16	CASSPLPPFANTEAFF	TGTGCCAGCAGTCCCCTACCCCCCTTTGCGAACACTGAAGCTTTCTTT
TRBV5-6	.	.	TRBJ1-5	12	CASSSRDQPQHF	TGTGCCAGCAGCTCGAGGGATCAGCCCCAGCATTTT
TRBV23-1	.	TRBD1	TRBJ2-5	19	CASSQSILGGGQDQETQYF	TGCGCCAGCAGTCAATCTATTTTAGGAGGAGGACAGGATCAAGAGACCCAGTACTTC
TRBV7-9	.	TRBD2	TRBJ2-2	18	CASSWPSSGGANTGELFF	TGTGCCAGCAGCTGGCCCTCTAGCGGGGGGGCGAACACCGGGGAGCTGTTTTTT
TRBV9	.	.	TRBJ2-5	15	CASSVGVASQETQYF	TGTGCCAGCAGCGTAGGGGTAGCGTCGCAAGAGACCCAGTACTTC
TRBV15	few	TRBD1	TRBJ1-2	15	CATSRDRGGNYGYTF	TGTGCCACCAGCAGGGACAGGGGTGGAAACTATGGCTACACCTTC
TRBV7-9	.	.	TRBJ1-2	15	CASSLSQPGGYGYTF	TGTGCCAGCAGCTTATCTCAGCCGGGGGGCTATGGCTACACCTTC
TRBV11-3	once	.	TRBJ2-2	14	CASSPGQPTGELFF	TGTGCCAGCAGCCCCGGACAGCCGACCGGGGAGCTGTTTTTT
TRBV5-6	.	TRBD2	TRBJ2-7	13	CASSPGLAGGQHF	TGTGCCAGCAGCCCAGGACTAGCGGGGGGCCAACACTTC
TRBV7-2	.	.	TRBJ2-4	16	CASSLGGVGAKNIQYF	TGTGCCAGCAGCTTAGGGGGGGTAGGGGCCAAAAACATTCAGTACTTC
TRBV11-2	.	.	TRBJ2-1	16	CASSLQQGARAGVQFF	TGTGCCAGCAGCTTACAACAGGGGGCGCGAGCGGGGGTGCAGTTCTTC
TRBV19	.	TRBD1	TRBJ1-1	13	CASSPTGDTEAFF	TGTGCCAGTAGTCCTACAGGGGACACTGAAGCTTTCTTT
TRBV5-5	.	TRBD1	TRBJ1-4	13	CASSRQGVEKLFF	TGTGCCAGCAGCCGGCAGGGGGTTGAAAAACTGTTTTTT
TRBV10-3	.	TRBD1	TRBJ1-1	18	CAISESGPQGAGNTEAFF	TGTGCCATCAGTGAGTCCGGGCCGCAGGGGGCTGGGAACACTGAAGCTTTCTTT
TRBV28	.	.	TRBJ2-1	17	CASSSLSVRETYNEQFF	TGTGCCAGCAGTTCCCTTTCTGTTCGGGAGACCTACAATGAGCAGTTCTTC
TRBV6-6	.	TRBD1	TRBJ1-1	16	CASRPHDREKNTEAFF	TGTGCCAGCAGACCCCACGACAGGGAAAAAAACACTGAAGCTTTCTTT
TRBV6-5	few	TRBD1	TRBJ1-2	14	CASRFGTGVHGYTF	TGTGCCAGCAGGTTCGGGACAGGGGTCCATGGCTACACCTTC
TRBV4-1	.	TRBD1	TRBJ2-1	16	CASSQGTTGYNNEQFF	TGCGCCAGCAGCCAAGGGACGACAGGGTACAACAATGAGCAGTTCTTC